This T cell receptor (beta chain) stems from a study of T-cell memory formation after mild COVID-19. TCRdb re-analysed the 5' RACE reads in MiXCR, keeping a single row per CDR3 protein. The sample contains about half a million distinct CDR3 sequences, around a sixth of which appear only once. This clonotype showed up just a few times. Trimming stripped 3 bases from V and 2 bases from J, with 26 bases between. Germline V gene lookup returns CDR1 LNHNV and CDR2 YYDKDF (reference sequence). The CDR3 runs 21 residues. Sample: PBMCs or a T cell subset sorted from them (not recorded which). The receptor's source is an adult woman who had mild COVID-19 (a few samples of this study predate the infection). Cell type and time point are not known. The genes are TRBV15 and TRBJ2-6, with a tentative D call TRBD1 (5 bases). The CDR3 sequence: CATSSPVRVRQGSPGANVLTF. The CDR3 DNA is TGTGCCACCAGCAGTCCCGTGAGAGTTCGGCAGGGATCTCCTGGGGCCAACGTCCTGACTTTC.